This T cell receptor beta chain was sequenced for a study of T cell responses to AZD1222 COVID-19 vaccine. Study-wide results and limits: Among the donors, most were white British and more were female, and clonal diversity was possibly underestimated. Variant regions that are unmutated are reportedly the target of nearly half of spike-specific TCRs. Baseline seropositivity characterized only six AZD1222 recipients.

Details on this clone: Its matching antigen is unknown.

TCRdb's table, derived via immunoSEQ multiplex PCR, lists solely in-frame clones and lacks some. The sample contains about 150,000 clones, about 91% of which appear only once. The source material was peripheral blood, sampled on day 0 of AZD1222 vaccination. This clonotype originated in an adult in good health.

CDR3 in DNA: TGTGCCAGCAGCACCCTCAGCTGGGACAGGCGGAATGAAAAACTGTTTTTT. Residues: CASSTLSWDRRNEKLFF. The chain uses TRBV5-7 and TRBJ1-4, with 8 positions matching TRBD1. TRBV5-7 is an ORF, and what it does is uncertain. Trimming at V came to 4 bases and at J to 5 bases, leaving 13 bases not matched to a gene. The CDR3 is 17 amino acids.